This T cell receptor beta chain originates from a study of blood T cell repertoires in COVID-19. V lost 5 bases, J lost 7 bases, and 8 bases stayed unmatched. CDR1 SNHLY and CDR2 FYNNEI come from the germline V gene. The CDR3 covers 15 residues. Assay used: immunoSEQ multiplex PCR; TCRdb lists only in-frame clones, some missing. The repertoire holds a few hundred thousand clones, with approximately 83% as singletons. The J gene is TRBJ2-1, the V gene TRBV2; 10 nucleotides align to TRBD2. This receptor was obtained from a woman in her forties or fifties who had recovered from COVID-19. Input material: PBMCs or T cells enriched from blood (not recorded which). This CDR3 reads CASSPWTSGRNEQFF. The CDR3, as DNA: TGTGCCAGCAGTCCTTGGACTAGCGGTAGGAATGAGCAGTTCTTC.